The 28 T cell receptor beta chains given below trace back to one sample, sequenced in a study of patients and donors after allogeneic stem cell transplantation. A single record per CDR3 protein comes from TCRdb applying MiXCR to the RT-PCR reads. The sample contains several thousand distinct CDR3 sequences, approximately 24% of which appear only once. Sequenced material: blood, either unsorted or a sorted T cell fraction (not recorded which). The receptors shown here come from a human donor who was either an allogeneic HSCT recipient or a stem cell or donor lymphocyte infusion donor (not recorded which). It is not recorded whose cells these are; they may come from a transplant donor.

This clonotype is categorized as medium-sized. V usage is TRBV7-2 and J usage is TRBJ1-2, with 7 bases lining up with TRBD1. V was clipped by 6 bases and J by 6 bases; unmatched bases: 4. This CDR3 spans 12 amino acids. Germline lookup yields CDR1 SGHTA and CDR2 FQGNSA. The CDR3 DNA is TGTGCCAGCAGTTTTACAGGGGATGGCTACACCTTC. Translated: CASSFTGDGYTF.

This clonotype was seen only a few times. The chain couples TRBV20-1 to TRBJ1-1; TRBD1 matches 9 bases. Looked up from germline, CDR1 is DFQATT and CDR2 is SNEGSKA (reference sequence). CDR3 size: 13 residues. The trim removed 3 bases at V and 3 bases at J, leaving 2 bases unmatched. CDR3 protein: CSARGQGDTEAFF. CDR3 bases: TGCAGTGCTAGGGGACAGGGTGACACTGAAGCTTTCTTT.

This clonotype turned up a few times. This chain joins TRBV6-1 and TRBJ1-2, with 9 positions matching TRBD1. There are 14 residues in the CDR3. With 3 bases clipped from V and 6 bases from J, the junction kept 5 bases outside the gene matches. Germline V gives CDR1 MNHNS, CDR2 SASEGT. The CDR3 spells CASSEQWTGDGYTF. CDR3 nucleotide sequence: TGTGCCAGCAGTGAGCAATGGACAGGGGATGGCTACACCTTC.

This clonotype appeared a few times. The rearrangement uses TRBV15 and TRBJ2-5; D unresolved. The CDR3 extends over 15 amino acids. Germline assignment: CDR1 LNHNV and CDR2 YYDKDF (reference sequence). Trimming pared 3 bases from V and 2 bases from J, leaving 13 bases between. The CDR3 reads CATSRDGREQETQYF. CDR3 DNA: TGTGCCACCAGCAGGGATGGTAGGGAACAAGAGACCCAGTACTTC.

The CDR3 DNA follows: TGTGCCAGCAGGGGGACTAGCGGTGAGCAGTACTTC. It is translated as CASRGTSGEQYF. The V call is TRBV7-9, the J call TRBJ2-7; TRBD2 agrees at 11 bases. V lost 6 bases and J lost 7; bases outside the gene matches: 2. This CDR3 spans 12 amino acids. CDR1 is SEHNR, CDR2 FQNEAQ, per germline (reference sequence).

This chain joins TRBV10-2 and TRBJ1-2; D possibly corresponds to TRBD1 (5 bases). Germline lookup yields CDR1 WSHSY and CDR2 SAAADI. The CDR3 is made up of 12 amino acids. Trimming took 8 bases from V and 10 from J, leaving 17 bases between them. The CDR3 nucleotides read TGCGCCAGCTTGCTTGGCGGGGGAAACTACACCTTC. Translating gives CASLLGGGNYTF.

This clonotype ranks as large (0.1 to 1%). The chain is built from TRBV5-1 and TRBJ2-3, with TRBD1 as a possible D gene (6 bases). CDR3 length: 12 amino acids. CDR1 SGHRS and CDR2 YFSETQ come from the germline V gene. Trimming cost V 0 bases and J 8 bases, with 7 bases left between them. CDR3 coding DNA: TGCGCCAGCAGCTTGGAAGGGGGTACGCAGTATTTT. Its translation is CASSLEGGTQYF.

The gene calls are TRBV14 and TRBJ2-1, with TRBD2 matching 15 bases. V lost 4 bases to trimming and J lost 8 bases; unmatched junction nucleotides: 3. The CDR3 is 15 amino acids. Germline CDR1 reads SGHDN; CDR2 reads FVKESK. DNA for the CDR3: TGTGCCAGCAGCCCAGGACTAGCGGGAGGGGATGAGCAGTTCTTC. Amino acid sequence: CASSPGLAGGDEQFF. Full variable domain (missing parts from reference TRBV14 and TRBJ2-1): EAGVTQFPSHSVIEKGQTVTLRCDPISGHDNLYWYRRVMGKEIKFLLHFVKESKQDESGMPNNRFLAERTGGTYSTLKVQPAELEDSGVYFCASSPGLAGGDEQFFGPGTRLTVL.

This clonotype was detected only a few times. This chain connects TRBV11-1 to TRBJ2-7; D may be TRBD1 (6 bases). V gave up 5 bases and J gave up 3 bases, with 17 bases separating them. The germline V gene encodes CDR1 SGHAT and CDR2 FQDESV (reference sequence). The CDR3 runs 15 residues. The CDR3 DNA is TGTGCCAGCAGCCGATCCCGGGACAAAGACTACGAGCAGTACTTC. Translation: CASSRSRDKDYEQYF.

This clonotype was counted between two and nine times. The junction departs from the called germline gene at one end, perhaps through a read error. The chain joins TRBV10-1 to TRBJ2-1; tentative D call: TRBD2 (5 bases). The V gene's germline CDR1 is WNHNN and CDR2 SYGVQD (reference sequence). The CDR3 is 15 residues long. CDR3 sequence (DNA): TGCGCCAGCAGACCCGGAGGAGGCTCCCACAATGAGCAGTTCTTC. Translating it yields CASRPGGGSHNEQFF.

The table lists this clonotype with a few counts. This chain links TRBV16 with TRBJ2-2; D gene uncertain. CDR1 and CDR2 (germline): KGHSY, FQNENV. V was trimmed by 0 bases and J by 6 bases, leaving 8 bases between them. The CDR3 runs to 14 residues. CDR3 DNA: TGTGCCAGCAGCCAATCGCAGCTACCCGGGGAGCTGTTTTTT. Protein: CASSQSQLPGELFF.

This sequence joins TRBV15 and TRBJ1-6, with 8 bases aligning to TRBD1. The germline gives CDR1 LNHNV, CDR2 YYDKDF (reference sequence). The J segment lost 9 bases and the V segment lost 3 bases, leaving 10 bases of the junction unmatched. The CDR3 runs 16 residues. The CDR3, as DNA: TGTGCCACCAGCAGTCACTCCACAGGGGGTAGTTCACCCCTCCACTTT. This codes for CATSSHSTGGSSPLHF.

By sample fraction, this clonotype is large. The chain is built from TRBV19 and TRBJ2-5; D is possibly TRBD2 (5 bases). The CDR3 covers 14 residues. Germline V lookup: CDR1 LNHDA, CDR2 SQIVND (reference sequence). Trimming shortened V by 4 bases and J by 2 bases, and 11 bases separated the two germline ends. The CDR3 bases are TGTGCCAGTAGTACCCCCTCGGGGCAAGAGACCCAGTACTTC. The encoded protein is CASSTPSGQETQYF.

With regard to this clonotype: One end of the junction does not line up with germline, which may come from a read error. This chain uses TRBV14 with TRBJ1-1; D may be TRBD1 (6 bases). Per the germline V gene, CDR1 is SGHDN and CDR2 is FVKESK. CDR3 size: 14 residues. The CDR3: CASSQGTTNTEAFF. The CDR3 nucleotides are TGTGCCAGCAGTCAAGGGACAACGAACACTGAAGCTTTCTTT.

A few counts support this clonotype. In nucleotides, the CDR3 is TGTGCCAGCAGGTGGACAGACAATGAGCAGTTCTTC. This sequence encodes CASRWTDNEQFF. The V gene is TRBV6-1, the J gene TRBJ2-1; D is perhaps TRBD1 (6 bases). V dropped 6 bases and J dropped 5 bases, with 8 bases sitting between them. This CDR3 is built from 12 residues. Germline V gene lookup returns CDR1 MNHNS and CDR2 SASEGT.

The count of this clonotype is one. The rearrangement joins TRBV7-8 to TRBJ2-2, with D hard to call. V lost 5 bases to trimming and J lost 1 base, with 2 bases between them. This CDR3 comprises 12 residues. Germline CDR1 is SGHVS and CDR2 is FQNEAQ. This CDR3 is CASSENTGELFF. DNA for the CDR3: TGTGCCAGCAGCGAGAACACCGGGGAGCTGTTTTTT.

The genes are TRBV28 and TRBJ2-7; D is possibly TRBD1 (8 bases). V was cut by 6 bases and J by 6 bases, with 21 bases left in between. Germline-derived CDR1 and CDR2 are MDHEN and SYDVKM. The CDR3 is 15 residues long. Here the CDR3 reads CASSQAGQGLREQYF. CDR3 nucleotide sequence: TGTGCCAGCAGCCAGGCCGGACAGGGACTACGCGAGCAGTACTTC.

This clonotype is judged medium-sized. The DNA of the CDR3 is TGTGCCATCAGTGCGGGAGAGGCGGGAGCCTACAATGAGCAGTTCTTC. Residues: CAISAGEAGAYNEQFF. The chain uses TRBV10-3 and TRBJ2-1; TRBD2 matches at 7 bases. From germline, CDR1 is ENHRY and CDR2 SYGVKD. J lost 2 bases, V lost 4 bases, and 8 bases had no gene match. The CDR3 has 16 residues.

This clonotype was recorded a few times. This sequence joins TRBV15 and TRBJ1-1; D may be TRBD1 (5 bases). CDR3 length: 15 amino acids. Germline CDR1 and CDR2: LNHNV and YYDKDF (reference sequence). Trimming stripped 2 bases from V and 0 bases from J, with 10 bases between. CDR3 in amino acids: CATSRPTGVNTEAFF. As DNA, the CDR3 is TGTGCCACCAGCAGACCCACAGGAGTGAACACTGAAGCTTTCTTT.

The genes are TRBV27 and TRBJ1-6; no firm D call. V was shortened by 2 bases and J by 5 bases, with 1 base between the two germline ends. The CDR3 is made up of 12 amino acids. The V gene's germline CDR1 is MNHEY and CDR2 SMNVEV (reference sequence). The CDR3 spells CASSLNNSPLHF. DNA of the CDR3: TGTGCCAGCAGTTTAAATAATTCACCCCTCCACTTT.

This clonotype occurred a few times. The rearrangement joins TRBV7-2 to TRBJ2-3, with D tentatively TRBD2 (5 bases). The CDR3 covers 13 residues. V dropped 5 bases and J dropped 4 bases, with 10 bases sitting between them. Germline V gives CDR1 SGHTA, CDR2 FQGNSA. The CDR3 loop reads CASSQDWADTQYF. As DNA, the CDR3 is TGTGCCAGCAGCCAGGACTGGGCAGATACGCAGTATTTT.

This chain joins TRBV7-8 and TRBJ1-5; TRBD1 is a possible D gene (6 bases). Trimming stripped 3 bases from V and 4 bases from J, with 10 bases between. The CDR3 spans 14 residues. The germline V gene encodes CDR1 SGHVS and CDR2 FQNEAQ. CDR3 DNA sequence: TGTGCCAGCAGCTTTCAACAGGGTAATCAGCCCCAGCATTTT. This sequence encodes CASSFQQGNQPQHF.

This clonotype was counted only a few times. The V call is TRBV11-3, the J call TRBJ2-1; weak D call: TRBD2 (5 bases). The V end was cut by 5 bases, the J end by 12 bases, with 17 bases between. CDR1 SGHNT and CDR2 YENEEA come from the germline V gene. This CDR3 comprises 13 residues. This CDR3 is CASSQPHDEGQFF. CDR3 nucleotide sequence: TGTGCCAGCAGCCAGCCGCATGATGAGGGGCAGTTCTTC.

V is TRBV5-1 and J is TRBJ2-2; maybe TRBD2 (5 bases). In germline, CDR1 is SGHRS, CDR2 YFSETQ. With 1 base removed from V and 6 bases from J, the gap between germline ends came to 7 bases. This CDR3 has 13 residues. The CDR3 sequence is CASSLREPGELFF. DNA for the CDR3: TGCGCCAGCAGCTTGAGGGAGCCCGGGGAGCTGTTTTTT.

This chain links TRBV7-7 with TRBJ2-3, with 8 bases fitting TRBD2. This CDR3 spans 14 amino acids. Germline lookup yields CDR1 SSHAT and CDR2 FNYEAQ (reference sequence). The J segment lost 3 bases and the V segment lost 5 bases, leaving 4 bases of the junction unmatched. In DNA, the CDR3 is TGTGCCAGCAGCCTTAGCGGGATAACAGATACGCAGTATTTT. Translation: CASSLSGITDTQYF.

The chain carries TRBV11-2 and TRBJ2-4; TRBD1 matches 8 bases. Germline lookup yields CDR1 SGHAT and CDR2 FQNNGV. The CDR3 sequence is 11 residues long. V lost 3 bases and J lost 11; bases outside the gene matches: 0. In DNA, the CDR3 is TGTGCCAGCAGCTTGACAGGGGTTCAGTACTTC. This encodes CASSLTGVQYF. Full variable domain (missing parts from reference TRBV11-2 and TRBJ2-4): EAGVAQSPRYKIIEKRQSVAFWCNPISGHATLYWYQQILGQGPKLLIQFQNNGVVDDSQLPKDRFSAERLKGVDSTLKIQPAKLEDSAVYLCASSLTGVQYFGAGTRLSVL.

This clonotype came up a few times. This chain uses TRBV30 with TRBJ2-1; 7 nucleotides match TRBD2. Germline-derived CDR1 and CDR2 are GTSNPN and SVGIG (reference sequence). This CDR3 contains 17 residues. J lost 0 bases, V lost 4 bases, and 12 bases had no gene match. CDR3 sequence: CAWTPPGVAGSYNEQFF. Written as DNA, the CDR3 is TGTGCCTGGACCCCCCCAGGAGTAGCGGGCTCCTACAATGAGCAGTTCTTC.

The chain joins TRBV10-2 to TRBJ2-3; the D gene is possibly TRBD1 (6 bases). CDR1 is WSHSY and CDR2 is SAAADI in the germline V gene. Trimming removed 4 bases at V and 0 bases at J, with 14 bases between. There are 16 residues in the CDR3. CDR3 DNA sequence: TGCGCCAGCAGTGGGCCCTTGGGGGCCAGCACAGATACGCAGTATTTT. Encoded protein: CASSGPLGASTDTQYF.